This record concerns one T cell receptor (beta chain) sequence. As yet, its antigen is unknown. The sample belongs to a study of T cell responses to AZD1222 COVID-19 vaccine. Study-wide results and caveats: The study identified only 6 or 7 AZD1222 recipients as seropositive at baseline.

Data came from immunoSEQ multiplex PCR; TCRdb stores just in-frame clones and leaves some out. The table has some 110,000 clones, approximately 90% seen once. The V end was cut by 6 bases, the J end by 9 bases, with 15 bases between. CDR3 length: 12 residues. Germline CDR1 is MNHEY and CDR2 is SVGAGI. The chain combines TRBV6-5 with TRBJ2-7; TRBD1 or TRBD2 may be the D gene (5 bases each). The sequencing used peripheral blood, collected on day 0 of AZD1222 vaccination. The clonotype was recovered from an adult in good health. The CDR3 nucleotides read TGTGCCAGCAGCCCGGGGCAGGGTCGGCAGTACTTC. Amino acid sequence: CASSPGQGRQYF.